This T cell receptor beta chain was observed in a study of T cell responses to AZD1222 COVID-19 vaccine. Findings of the study overall: Spike was spanned by vaccine-associated CD4 TCRs, which were dominant at 160-218 and 743-854. Clonal diversity was possibly underestimated, and the donors were mostly white British, with more females.

It was second doses at about 4 or about 12 weeks that were pooled. V was clipped by 7 bases and J by 10 bases, with 11 bases between them. The CDR3 is made up of 10 amino acids. CDR1 and CDR2 (germline): SQVTM, ANQGSEA. TCRdb's table, derived via immunoSEQ multiplex PCR, lists solely in-frame clones and lacks some. The sample has about 170,000 clones, 87% seen once. This clone was found a few times. Its target is not known. The specimen comprised peripheral blood, sampled 28 days after the second AZD1222 dose. This sequence originates from an adult who received the AZD1222 COVID-19 vaccine. This chain connects TRBV29-1 to TRBJ2-1, with D unclear. The CDR3 DNA is TGCAGCGCCCATAATCTCGAGCAGTTCTTC. Its protein product is CSAHNLEQFF.